This T cell receptor beta chain was captured by sequencing in a study of blood T cell repertoires in COVID-19. After removal of 2 bases from V and 4 bases from J, the junction contained 4 bases not matched to a gene. The germline V gene has CDR1 SGHTA and CDR2 FQGNSA. The CDR3 contains 14 residues. Repertoires were generated with immunoSEQ multiplex PCR, while TCRdb's copy carries only in-frame clones and drops some. Of over 150,000 clones in the sample, under 95% were seen once. The V and J genes are TRBV7-2 and TRBJ2-7, with TRBD2 matching 8 bases. The TCR was taken from a man aged 18 to 29 with COVID-19, enrolled during active disease. The specimen was peripheral blood. In nucleotides, the CDR3 is TGTGCCAGCAGCTTACTAGGACTAGCTTACGAGCAGTACTTC. Translation gives CASSLLGLAYEQYF. Supplemented by reference TRBV7-2 and TRBJ2-7, the full variable domain reads GAGVSQSPSNKVTEKGKDVELRCDPISGHTALYWYRQSLGQGLEFLIYFQGNSAPDKSGLPSDRFSAERTGGSVSTLTIQRTQQEDSAVYLCASSLLGLAYEQYFGPGTRLTVT.